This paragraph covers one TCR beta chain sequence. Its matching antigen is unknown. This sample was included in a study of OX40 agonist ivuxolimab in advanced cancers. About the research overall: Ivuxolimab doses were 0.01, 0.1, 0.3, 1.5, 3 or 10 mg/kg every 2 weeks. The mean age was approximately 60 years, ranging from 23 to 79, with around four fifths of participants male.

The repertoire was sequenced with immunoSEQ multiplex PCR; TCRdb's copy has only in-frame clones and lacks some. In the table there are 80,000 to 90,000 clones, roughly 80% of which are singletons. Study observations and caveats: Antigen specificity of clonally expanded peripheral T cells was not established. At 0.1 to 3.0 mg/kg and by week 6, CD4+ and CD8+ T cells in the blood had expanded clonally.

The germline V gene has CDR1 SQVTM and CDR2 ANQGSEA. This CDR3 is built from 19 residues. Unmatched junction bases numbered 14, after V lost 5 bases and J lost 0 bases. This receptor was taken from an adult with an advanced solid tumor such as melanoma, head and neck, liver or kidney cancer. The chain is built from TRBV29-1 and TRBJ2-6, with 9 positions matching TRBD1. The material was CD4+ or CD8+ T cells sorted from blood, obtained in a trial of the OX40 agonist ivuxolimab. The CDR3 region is CSVSSTLGTGISGANVLTF. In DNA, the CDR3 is TGCAGCGTTTCCTCAACGCTCGGGACAGGGATCTCTGGGGCCAACGTCCTGACTTTC. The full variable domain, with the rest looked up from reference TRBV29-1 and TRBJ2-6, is SAVISQKPSRDICQRGTSLTIQCQVDSQVTMMFWYRQQPGQSLTLIATANQGSEATYESGFVIDKFPISRPNLTFSTLTVSNMSPEDSSIYLCSVSSTLGTGISGANVLTFGAGSRLTVL.